This T cell receptor beta chain is drawn from a study of T cells in Graves' hyperthyroidism and ophthalmopathy. Study-wide background: Specimen type is peripheral blood, collected at initial diagnosis prior to any treatment. Findings and caveats of the study: Ophthalmopathy onset followed model prediction by a median about 6.5 months.

TCR beta CDR3 region amplification was performed from RNA transcripts. The primer set for the first-round RT-PCR of the TCR CDR3 was HTBI. TCRdb recomputed calls from the multiplex PCR reads with MiXCR, one row per CDR3 protein. The sample includes about 350,000 distinct CDR3 sequences, roughly an eighth of them seen just once. Each person with ophthalmopathy scored at least 3 on the Clinical Activity Score, reached NOSPECS grade 4 or higher, and had been ill under 3 months. Isolation of PBMCs was performed on around 9.7 ml fresh peripheral blood. This CDR3 comprises 13 residues. Germline lookup yields CDR1 MNHEY and CDR2 SMNVEV (reference sequence). The V gene end was trimmed by 2 bases and the J gene end by 4 bases; junction bases not matched to a gene: 1. This clonotype was seen more than once but under ten times. No antigen is known for it.

Sequencing was carried out using blood. The chain joins TRBV27 to TRBJ1-1, with 7 positions matching TRBD1. The origin of this receptor is a woman aged 40 to 49 with Graves' ophthalmopathy. DNA of the CDR3: TGTGCCAGCAGTTTAAGGGGGCTCACTGAAGCTTTCTTT. Translated, it gives CASSLRGLTEAFF.